The rows below give T cell receptor beta chains drawn from one sample of a study of regulatory and conventional T cells in RAG deficiency. TCRdb keeps only in-frame clones here, not all; method: immunoSEQ multiplex PCR. The sample has some 35,000 clones; more than 75% are singletons. Another study also made use of these data, one on regulatory T cells.

The sample consisted of CD4+ effector T cells sorted from blood. Source of these receptors: a human donor in good health. Both conserved end residues are part of each CDR3. Each record gives: D gene, J gene, V gene, CDR3 protein, CDR3 DNA. The D gene is left open where the match is weak.

d_gene: .; j_gene: TRBJ1-1; v_gene: TRBV6-5; CDR3aa: CASSPWGDTEAFF; CDR3nt: TGTGCCAGCAGTCCGTGGGGGGACACTGAAGCTTTCTTT
d_gene: TRBD2; j_gene: TRBJ2-5; v_gene: TRBV4-1; CDR3aa: CASSRIGAGSQETQYF; CDR3nt: TGCGCCAGCAGCCGGATCGGAGCGGGGTCACAAGAGACCCAGTACTTC
d_gene: TRBD1; j_gene: TRBJ1-4; v_gene: TRBV30; CDR3aa: CAWNGGQGARNVGEKLFF; CDR3nt: TGTGCCTGGAACGGGGGACAGGGGGCGCGAAACGTCGGAGAAAAACTGTTTTTT
d_gene: TRBD1; j_gene: TRBJ1-3; v_gene: TRBV19; CDR3aa: CASRGDRSSGNTIYF; CDR3nt: TGTGCCAGTAGGGGGGACAGAAGCTCTGGAAACACCATATATTTT
d_gene: .; j_gene: TRBJ1-4; v_gene: TRBV6-4; CDR3aa: CAKGLGEKLFF; CDR3nt: TGTGCCAAGGGGCTCGGTGAAAAACTGTTTTTT
d_gene: TRBD2; j_gene: TRBJ2-3; v_gene: TRBV7-2; CDR3aa: CASSLEPTSPPDTQYF; CDR3nt: TGTGCCAGCAGCTTAGAACCGACTAGCCCCCCAGATACGCAGTATTTT
d_gene: .; j_gene: TRBJ2-5; v_gene: TRBV7-7; CDR3aa: CASSLVQSTQETQYF; CDR3nt: TGTGCTAGCAGCTTAGTCCAGTCTACTCAAGAGACCCAGTACTTC
d_gene: TRBD1; j_gene: TRBJ2-7; v_gene: TRBV28; CDR3aa: CASSLRPRGTVRYEQYF; CDR3nt: TGTGCCAGCAGTTTAAGGCCCCGTGGGACAGTACGTTACGAGCAGTACTTC
d_gene: .; j_gene: TRBJ1-5; v_gene: TRBV10-3; CDR3aa: CAISGEGGLISPQHF; CDR3nt: TGTGCCATCAGTGGGGAGGGGGGACTAATCAGCCCCCAGCATTTT
d_gene: .; j_gene: TRBJ1-4; v_gene: TRBV6-5; CDR3aa: CASSRDVNNEKLFF; CDR3nt: TGTGCCAGCAGCAGGGACGTCAATAATGAAAAACTGTTTTTT
d_gene: TRBD1; j_gene: TRBJ2-5; v_gene: TRBV7-3; CDR3aa: CASSLSSGTGGETQYF; CDR3nt: TGTGCCAGCAGCTTAAGTTCCGGGACAGGGGGGGAGACCCAGTACTTC
d_gene: .; j_gene: TRBJ2-3; v_gene: TRBV7-9; CDR3aa: CASAPGDTQYF; CDR3nt: TGTGCCAGCGCCCCAGGCGATACGCAGTATTTT
d_gene: .; j_gene: TRBJ2-7; v_gene: TRBV7-6; CDR3aa: CASSLGPPFAYEQYF; CDR3nt: TGTGCCAGCAGCTTAGGTCCACCTTTCGCCTACGAGCAGTACTTC
d_gene: .; j_gene: TRBJ2-3; v_gene: TRBV18; CDR3aa: CASSPGVAGGTDTQYF; CDR3nt: TGTGCCAGCTCACCGGGGGTGGCAGGGGGCACAGATACGCAGTATTTT
d_gene: .; j_gene: TRBJ1-4; v_gene: TRBV18; CDR3aa: CASSPRSGRTNEKLFF; CDR3nt: TGTGCCAGCTCACCACGATCGGGCAGAACTAATGAAAAACTGTTTTTT
d_gene: .; j_gene: TRBJ1-1; v_gene: TRBV6-1; CDR3aa: CASTPPQARRSEAFF; CDR3nt: TGTGCCAGCACTCCACCCCAGGCGCGGCGCTCTGAAGCTTTCTTT
d_gene: TRBD2; j_gene: TRBJ2-4; v_gene: TRBV10-2; CDR3aa: CASREGSPRAKNIQYF; CDR3nt: TGCGCCAGCCGGGAGGGATCACCGAGGGCCAAAAACATTCAGTACTTC
d_gene: TRBD1; j_gene: TRBJ2-3; v_gene: TRBV27; CDR3aa: CASSRQGGTDTQYF; CDR3nt: TGTGCCAGCTCTAGACAGGGTGGCACAGATACGCAGTATTTT
d_gene: .; j_gene: TRBJ1-2; v_gene: TRBV9; CDR3aa: CASSVDGSPNYGYTF; CDR3nt: TGTGCCAGCAGCGTAGATGGGAGTCCCAACTATGGCTACACCTTC
d_gene: .; j_gene: TRBJ1-1; v_gene: TRBV19; CDR3aa: CASSIGGAEAFF; CDR3nt: TGTGCCAGTAGTATTGGGGGCGCTGAAGCTTTCTTT
d_gene: TRBD2; j_gene: TRBJ2-1; v_gene: TRBV5-4; CDR3aa: CASSGLAGGQLGEQFF; CDR3nt: TGTGCCAGCAGCGGCCTCGCGGGGGGTCAATTGGGTGAGCAGTTCTTC
d_gene: .; j_gene: TRBJ1-5; v_gene: TRBV6-1; CDR3aa: CASSEAITHSNQPQHF; CDR3nt: TGTGCCAGCAGTGAAGCCATAACACATAGCAATCAGCCCCAGCATTTT
d_gene: TRBD1; j_gene: TRBJ1-2; v_gene: TRBV6-5; CDR3aa: CASRSRTGPYGYTF; CDR3nt: TGTGCCAGCAGATCACGGACAGGGCCCTATGGCTACACCTTC